A single T cell receptor (beta chain) is shown here with its context. It lacks a known antigen. No base qualities exist here, and no much larger clone lies one base off it. Library construction relied on the immunoSEQ multiplex PCR assay. Sourced from immuneACCESS, this table was stored by TCRdb with only in-frame sequences that have V and J called. A share of the clones is absent; for the studies checked, an unresolved V gene accounts for under half, and the remainder has no known explanation. The table for this sample lists roughly 100,000 clones; around 89% of them were counted only once. Together, the top ten hold 7.8% of the sample. From the cysteine up to the phenylalanine, the CDR3 has a length of 16 residues. CDR3 DNA is the only sequence kept; it has 48 bases, read in frame from the first base. V is pruned by 5 bases and J by 3 bases, leaving 11 bases of the junction without a gene match. The germline V gene supplies CDR1 SGHTA and CDR2 FQGNSA.

The data are from a study of control samples from healthy donors and cancer patients (dated by TCRdb to 2018 to 2020). Material for sequencing was blood. The rearrangement combines TRBV7-2 with TRBJ2-5; TRBD1 fits 8 bases in the junction. This sequence originates from a man in his thirties or forties in good health. Here is the DNA: TGTGCCAGCAGCCCCCGGACAGGGATGGTGAAAGAGACCCAGTACTTC. Translated, it gives CASSPRTGMVKETQYF. Here the CDR3 is joined to the reference TRBV7-2 and TRBJ2-5 genes, and the full variable domain is: GAGVSQSPSNKVTEKGKDVELRCDPISGHTALYWYRQSLGQGLEFLIYFQGNSAPDKSGLPSDRFSAERTGGSVSTLTIQRTQQEDSAVYLCASSPRTGMVKETQYFGPGTRLLVL.